Listed below are T cell receptor beta chains from one sample, sequenced in a study of CD8+ T cells in alopecia areata. Libraries were prepared by immunoSEQ multiplex PCR; TCRdb keeps only in-frame clonotypes and omits some of them. The sample gives around 200,000 clones, under 70% of which show up once; around 4.3% is in the top ten. The specimen was CD4+ T cells sorted from blood, collected at week 4, from a patient treated with tofacitinib. The receptors were gathered from a human donor with alopecia areata. The CDR3 runs from the conserved cysteine through the conserved F or W. The order of the fields is clone size, V gene, D gene, J gene, CDR3 DNA, CDR3 protein. The D gene is left open where the match is weak. The listing skips clone size in some rows; elsewhere it reads once, few, many or a size class.

clone size: .
V gene: TRBV2
D gene: .
J gene: TRBJ2-5
CDR3 DNA: TGTGCCAGCAGTGACGGAAGGATGGAGACCCAGTACTTC
CDR3 protein: CASSDGRMETQYF

clone size: once
V gene: TRBV18
D gene: TRBD1
J gene: TRBJ1-2
CDR3 DNA: TGTGCCAGCTCACCACCGGGACAGTCTAACTATGGCTACACCTTC
CDR3 protein: CASSPPGQSNYGYTF

clone size: .
V gene: TRBV7-6
D gene: .
J gene: TRBJ1-2
CDR3 DNA: TGTGCCAGCAGCTTTACCGAAAGCTATGGCTACACCTTC
CDR3 protein: CASSFTESYGYTF

clone size: few
V gene: TRBV30
D gene: .
J gene: TRBJ2-2
CDR3 DNA: TGTGCCTGGAGTGTTACGGCCGGCACCGGGGAGCTGTTTTTT
CDR3 protein: CAWSVTAGTGELFF

clone size: .
V gene: TRBV13
D gene: .
J gene: TRBJ2-7
CDR3 DNA: TGTGCCAGCAGCTTAAGACAGGGAGGGGACGAGCAGTACTTC
CDR3 protein: CASSLRQGGDEQYF

clone size: .
V gene: TRBV7-8
D gene: .
J gene: TRBJ2-2
CDR3 DNA: TGTGCCAGCACGACGCGGGCTTCCCTAGACACCGGGGAGCTGTTTTTT
CDR3 protein: CASTTRASLDTGELFF

clone size: .
V gene: TRBV6-5
D gene: .
J gene: TRBJ2-5
CDR3 DNA: TGTGCCAGCAGTTACTCCGCGGAAGAGACCCAGTACTTC
CDR3 protein: CASSYSAEETQYF

clone size: .
V gene: TRBV15
D gene: .
J gene: TRBJ1-2
CDR3 DNA: TGTGCCACCAGCACATTCGGCGGGACAACAGGCTACACCTTC
CDR3 protein: CATSTFGGTTGYTF

clone size: .
V gene: TRBV6-5
D gene: .
J gene: TRBJ1-6
CDR3 DNA: TGTGCCAGCAGTTACCTCGGGAATAATTCACCCCTCCACTTT
CDR3 protein: CASSYLGNNSPLHF

clone size: .
V gene: TRBV11-3
D gene: .
J gene: TRBJ2-5
CDR3 DNA: TGTGCCAGCAGCTTAGGACCTGGGGAGACCCAGTACTTC
CDR3 protein: CASSLGPGETQYF

clone size: .
V gene: TRBV29-1
D gene: .
J gene: TRBJ1-1
CDR3 DNA: TGCAGCGCCGGAACGGGATCGGACACTGAAGCTTTCTTT
CDR3 protein: CSAGTGSDTEAFF

clone size: .
V gene: TRBV5-1
D gene: TRBD2
J gene: TRBJ2-5
CDR3 DNA: TGCGCCAGCAGGGTCAGCGGGGGCCAAGAGACCCAGTACTTC
CDR3 protein: CASRVSGGQETQYF

clone size: .
V gene: TRBV5-6
D gene: .
J gene: TRBJ2-3
CDR3 DNA: TGTGCCAGCGGCGAGGGTCCGGCGGATACGCAGTATTTT
CDR3 protein: CASGEGPADTQYF

clone size: once
V gene: TRBV5-6
D gene: .
J gene: TRBJ2-1
CDR3 DNA: TGTGCCAGCAGCTTGATTAGCTCCTACAATGAGCAGTTCTTC
CDR3 protein: CASSLISSYNEQFF

clone size: .
V gene: TRBV9
D gene: .
J gene: TRBJ2-3
CDR3 DNA: TGTGCCAGCAGCGTACCAACAGGGACAGATACGCAGTATTTT
CDR3 protein: CASSVPTGTDTQYF

clone size: few
V gene: TRBV5-1
D gene: TRBD2
J gene: TRBJ2-5
CDR3 DNA: TGCGCCAGCAGCTTGAAGGCTAGCGGGATAAACCAAGAGACCCAGTACTTC
CDR3 protein: CASSLKASGINQETQYF